These T cell receptor beta chains were read from a single sample in a study of blood T cells in healthy people across ages. Each CDR3 protein gets one entry after TCRdb re-called the 5' RACE reads with MiXCR. Here the sample spans about 1,500,000 distinct CDR3 sequences, about 30% being singletons. Specimen: blood. Source of these receptors: a woman aged 25-40 years in good health. Each CDR3 is given with its conserved first and last residue.

TRBV5-1,CASSSPGLAGGDEQFF
TRBV28,CASSPPGTSGRDEQFF
TRBV29-1,CSVEDGTATDTQYF
TRBV6-5,CASSYSTGAKTREQYF
TRBV5-4,CASSLDPGGATDTQYF
TRBV7-2,CASRSGSNEKLFF
TRBV18,CASSPSAISGYEQYF
TRBV2,CASHLTGEETQYF
TRBV20-1,CSATIREGAEKLFF
TRBV7-9,CANSPSGQGSQPQHF
TRBV18,CASSPLALSSYNEQFF
TRBV10-3,CAISDDGTYEQYF
TRBV6-2/TRBV6-3,CASRGLEGEQFF
TRBV29-1,CSAVKDRRWDTEAFF
TRBV6-2/TRBV6-3,CASARRVRGRWDYGYTF
TRBV6-8,CASRAGAQYF
TRBV20-1,CSAPRSGGVNEQFF
TRBV5-1,CASSNGPTDTQYF
TRBV28,CASTPGRTDTQYF
TRBV7-2,CASSLSRWRDTQYF
TRBV20-1,CSARGTSGNEQFF
TRBV2,CASSDSDGTYEQYF
TRBV7-9,CASSKLALSYNEQFF
TRBV30,CAHRGGTYEQYF
TRBV15,CATSTRGQSLDEQFF
TRBV21-1,CASSKGGQQETQYF
TRBV20-1,CSARDGGASDTGELFF
TRBV7-2,CASSFDPGRDEQFF
TRBV11-2,CASSRGSGQGPSYEQYF